The 11 T cell receptor beta chains in this list originate from one sample, sequenced in a study of blood T cells in healthy people across ages. Together with a sample-barcoded 5' primer, a J-beta primer mix was included in a second PCR lasting 7 to 11 cycles. TCRdb ran MiXCR on the 5' RACE reads and lists one entry per CDR3 protein. The sample includes 850,000 to 1,300,000 distinct CDR3 sequences, less than 50% seen only once; the top ten take under 20%. Input material: blood. These receptor sequences come from a woman aged 55-70 years in good health.

This chain joins TRBV29-1 and TRBJ2-1; D is ambiguous. This CDR3 is 15 amino acids long. The germline gives CDR1 SQVTM, CDR2 ANQGSEA. V lost 3 bases and J lost 0, with 12 bases in between. The CDR3 spells CSVETSFSSYNEQFF. The CDR3 DNA reads TGCAGCGTTGAGACCAGCTTTAGCTCCTACAATGAGCAGTTCTTC.

The chain combines TRBV18 with TRBJ2-1; 8 nucleotides agree with TRBD2. Germline values: CDR1 KGHSH, CDR2 LQKENI. Trimming took 1 base from V and 0 from J; bases not matched to a gene: 11. The CDR3 covers 19 residues. This chain's CDR3 is CASSPQGVSGISSYNEQFF. CDR3 DNA: TGTGCCAGCTCACCACAGGGGGTTAGCGGGATTAGCTCCTACAATGAGCAGTTCTTC.

This chain links TRBV10-3 with TRBJ2-1; perhaps TRBD2 as D (7 bases). The germline V gene encodes CDR1 ENHRY and CDR2 SYGVKD. Trimming left V 0 bases short and J 4 bases short, with 13 bases between. This CDR3 spans 16 amino acids. Here the CDR3 DNA reads TGTGCCATCAGTGAGTCGGGGGGGGCGCTATACAATGAGCAGTTCTTC. Translation: CAISESGGALYNEQFF.

This clonotype was detected a few times. The V call is TRBV12-3 or TRBV12-4, the J call TRBJ1-5; D possibly corresponds to TRBD1 (6 bases). Trimming shortened V by 6 bases and J by 1 base, and 10 bases separated the two germline ends. The CDR3 spans 14 residues. In DNA, the CDR3 is TGTGCCAGCAGAGGGGGGGAAAGCAATCAGCCCCAGCATTTT. Encoded protein: CASRGGESNQPQHF.

The V and J genes are TRBV6-5 and TRBJ2-7; TRBD1 aligns across 8 bases. The last part of the DNA fits TRBJ2-5 better; the J call may be wrong. The CDR3 is 16 residues long. Germline assignment: CDR1 MNHEY and CDR2 SVGAGI. This chain's CDR3 is CASSYSSQGAIGTQYF. In nucleotides, the CDR3 is TGTGCCAGCAGTTACTCGAGTCAGGGGGCGATCGGGACCCAGTACTTC.

The gene calls are TRBV7-9 and TRBJ2-6, with a weak D call TRBD1 (6 bases). The CDR3 loop spans 15 amino acids. V lost 4 bases to trimming and J lost 1 base, with 8 bases between them. The germline CDR1 and CDR2 sequences are SEHNR and FQNEAQ (reference sequence). CDR3 in DNA: TGTGCCAGCAGCTCCGGGACATCTGGGGCCAACGTCCTGACTTTC. Encoded protein: CASSSGTSGANVLTF.

This clonotype was detected only a few times. The rearrangement links TRBV28 to TRBJ2-7; 8 bases fit TRBD1. Germline V lookup: CDR1 MDHEN, CDR2 SYDVKM. Trimming at V came to 5 bases and at J to 9 bases, leaving 9 bases not matched to a gene. The CDR3 loop spans 13 amino acids. CDR3 amino acids: CASSLGQVNRQYF. As DNA, the CDR3 is TGTGCCAGCAGTCTGGGACAGGTTAATCGGCAGTACTTC.

The V gene is TRBV9, the J gene TRBJ2-2, with a tentative D call TRBD1 (5 bases). The CDR3 covers 16 residues. V lost 4 bases to trimming and J lost 2 bases, with 15 bases between them. From germline, CDR1 is SGDLS and CDR2 YYNGEE. The CDR3 DNA sequence: TGTGCCAGCAGCAAAATGGGCAGGGTCAACACCGGGGAGCTGTTTTTT. It yields the protein CASSKMGRVNTGELFF.

The chain is built from TRBV28 and TRBJ2-5, with D possibly matching TRBD1 (5 bases). TRBJ2-7 explains the end of the DNA better; the J call may be wrong. Germline loops: CDR1 MDHEN, CDR2 SYDVKM. The CDR3 runs to 15 residues. DNA for the CDR3: TGTGCCAGCAGTTTATCAGGGATAGGGCGCTACGAGCAGTACTTC. It is translated as CASSLSGIGRYEQYF.

The rearrangement links TRBV7-8 to TRBJ2-5; 7 bases map to TRBD2. J was trimmed by 9 bases and V by 5 bases; bases with no gene match: 21. The CDR3 spans 17 residues. CDR1 is SGHVS and CDR2 is FQNEAQ in the germline V gene. The CDR3 loop is CASSPGFWVGPREAQYF. In nucleotides, the CDR3 is TGTGCCAGCAGCCCCGGCTTTTGGGTGGGCCCTCGGGAGGCCCAGTACTTC. The full variable domain, completed using reference TRBV7-8 and TRBJ2-5, is GAGVSQSPRYKVAKRGQDVALRCDPISGHVSLFWYQQALGQGPEFLTYFQNEAQLDKSGLPSDRFFAERPEGSVSTLKIQRTQQEDSAVYLCASSPGFWVGPREAQYFGPGTRLLVL.

The rearrangement uses TRBV7-9 and TRBJ1-1, with D possibly TRBD1 on 6 matching bases. The CDR3 sequence is 16 residues long. CDR1 is SEHNR, CDR2 FQNEAQ, per germline (reference sequence). The V end was cut by 0 bases, the J end by 0 bases, with 11 bases between. The CDR3 nucleotides are TGTGCCAGCAGCTTAGCGGCAGGGGTTATGAACACTGAAGCTTTCTTT. It is translated as CASSLAAGVMNTEAFF.